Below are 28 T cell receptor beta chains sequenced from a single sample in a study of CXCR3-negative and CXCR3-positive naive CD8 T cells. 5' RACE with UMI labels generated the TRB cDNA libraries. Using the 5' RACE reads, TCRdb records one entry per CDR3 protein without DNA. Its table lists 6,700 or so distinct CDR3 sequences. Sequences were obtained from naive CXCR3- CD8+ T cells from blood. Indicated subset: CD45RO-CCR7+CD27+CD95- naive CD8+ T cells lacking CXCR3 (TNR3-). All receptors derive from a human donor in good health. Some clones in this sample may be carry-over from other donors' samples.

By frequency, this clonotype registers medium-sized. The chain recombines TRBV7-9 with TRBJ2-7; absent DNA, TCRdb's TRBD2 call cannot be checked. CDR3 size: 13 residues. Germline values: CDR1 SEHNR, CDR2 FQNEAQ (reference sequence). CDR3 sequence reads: CASTSGPSYEQYF.

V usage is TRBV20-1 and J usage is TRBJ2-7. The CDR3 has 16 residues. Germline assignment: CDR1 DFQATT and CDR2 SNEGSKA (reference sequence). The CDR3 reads CSATLPPLGISYEQYF.

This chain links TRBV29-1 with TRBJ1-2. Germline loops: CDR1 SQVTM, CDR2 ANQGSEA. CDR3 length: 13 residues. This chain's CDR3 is CSVEVTRIDGYTF.

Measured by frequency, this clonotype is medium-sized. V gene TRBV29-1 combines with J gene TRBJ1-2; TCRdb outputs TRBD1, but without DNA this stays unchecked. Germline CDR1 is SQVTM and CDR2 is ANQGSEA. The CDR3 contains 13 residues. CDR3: CSVLTGANYGYTF.

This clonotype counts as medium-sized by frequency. CDR3 residues: CASSPSPTGELFF. This chain links TRBV5-6 with TRBJ2-2; the TRBD2 assignment by TCRdb is unverifiable without DNA. CDR3 length equals 13 residues. In germline, CDR1 is SGHDT, CDR2 YYEEEE. The whole variable domain, filled in from reference TRBV5-6 and TRBJ2-2, reads DAGVTQSPTHLIKTRGQQVTLRCSPKSGHDTVSWYQQALGQGPQFIFQYYEEEERQRGNFPDRFSGHQFPNYSSELNVNALLLGDSALYLCASSPSPTGELFFGEGSRLTVL.

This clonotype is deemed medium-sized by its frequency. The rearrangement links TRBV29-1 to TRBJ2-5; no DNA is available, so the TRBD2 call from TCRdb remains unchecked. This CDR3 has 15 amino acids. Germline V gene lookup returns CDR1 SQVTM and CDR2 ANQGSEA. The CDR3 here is CSVDGVGPEPETQYF. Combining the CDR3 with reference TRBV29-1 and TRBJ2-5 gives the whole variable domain SAVISQKPSRDICQRGTSLTIQCQVDSQVTMMFWYRQQPGQSLTLIATANQGSEATYESGFVIDKFPISRPNLTFSTLTVSNMSPEDSSIYLCSVDGVGPEPETQYFGPGTRLLVL.

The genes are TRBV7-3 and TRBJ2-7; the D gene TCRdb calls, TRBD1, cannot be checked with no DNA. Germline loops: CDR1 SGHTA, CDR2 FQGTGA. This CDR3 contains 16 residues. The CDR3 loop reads CASSFLRRDRDYEQYF.

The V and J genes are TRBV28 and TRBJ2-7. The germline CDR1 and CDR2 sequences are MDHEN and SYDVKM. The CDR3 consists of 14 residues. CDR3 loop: CASSLAGSSYEQYF. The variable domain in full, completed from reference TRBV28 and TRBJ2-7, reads DVKVTQSSRYLVKRTGEKVFLECVQDMDHENMFWYRQDPGLGLRLIYFSYDVKMKEKGDIPEGYSVSREKKERFSLILESASTNQTSMYLCASSLAGSSYEQYFGPGTRLTVT.

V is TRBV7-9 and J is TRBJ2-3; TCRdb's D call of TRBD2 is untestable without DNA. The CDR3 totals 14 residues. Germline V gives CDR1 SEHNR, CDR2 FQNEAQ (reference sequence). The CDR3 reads CASRTPIGTDTQYF.

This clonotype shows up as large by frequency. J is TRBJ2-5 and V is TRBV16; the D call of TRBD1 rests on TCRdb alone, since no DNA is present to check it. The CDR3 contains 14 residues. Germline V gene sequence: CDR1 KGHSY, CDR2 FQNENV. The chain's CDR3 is CASSQEGIQETQYF.

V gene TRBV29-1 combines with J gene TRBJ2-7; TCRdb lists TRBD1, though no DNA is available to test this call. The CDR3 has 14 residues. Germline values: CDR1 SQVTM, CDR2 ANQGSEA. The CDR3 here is CSVEDQGGVYEQYF.

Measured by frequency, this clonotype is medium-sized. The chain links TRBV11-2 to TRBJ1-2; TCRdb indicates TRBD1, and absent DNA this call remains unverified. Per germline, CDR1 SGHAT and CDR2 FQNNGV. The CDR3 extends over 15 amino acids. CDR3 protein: CASSLPGGRSYGYTF. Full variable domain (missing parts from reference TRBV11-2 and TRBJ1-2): EAGVAQSPRYKIIEKRQSVAFWCNPISGHATLYWYQQILGQGPKLLIQFQNNGVVDDSQLPKDRFSAERLKGVDSTLKIQPAKLEDSAVYLCASSLPGGRSYGYTFGSGTRLTVV.

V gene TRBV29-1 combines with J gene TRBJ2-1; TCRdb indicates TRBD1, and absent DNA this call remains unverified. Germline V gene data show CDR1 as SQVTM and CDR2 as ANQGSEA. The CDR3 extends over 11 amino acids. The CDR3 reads CSDDGQGRQFF.

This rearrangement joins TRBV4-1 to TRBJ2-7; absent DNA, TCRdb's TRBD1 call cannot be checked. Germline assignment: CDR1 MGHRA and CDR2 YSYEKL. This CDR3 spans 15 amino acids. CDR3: CASSQEATGSYEQYF.

Here the CDR3 reads CSVELAGVFYEQYF. V and J are TRBV29-1 and TRBJ2-7; TCRdb reports TRBD2, a call that lacks DNA to check it against. The CDR3 runs to 14 residues. Germline CDR1 and CDR2: SQVTM and ANQGSEA.

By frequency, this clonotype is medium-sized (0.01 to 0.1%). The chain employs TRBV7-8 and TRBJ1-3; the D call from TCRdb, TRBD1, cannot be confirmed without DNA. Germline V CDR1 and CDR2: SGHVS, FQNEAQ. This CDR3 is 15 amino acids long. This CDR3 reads CASSPQTGAGNTIYF.

The CDR3 loop reads CASRGGGHTGELFF. The rearrangement links TRBV7-6 to TRBJ2-2; TCRdb designates TRBD1, a call that cannot be tested without DNA. This CDR3 has 14 amino acids. The germline V gene encodes CDR1 SGHVS and CDR2 FNYEAQ.

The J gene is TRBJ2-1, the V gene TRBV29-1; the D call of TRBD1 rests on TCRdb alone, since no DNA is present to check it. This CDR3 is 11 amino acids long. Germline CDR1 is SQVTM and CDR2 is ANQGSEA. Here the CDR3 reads CSVPGGTEQFF.

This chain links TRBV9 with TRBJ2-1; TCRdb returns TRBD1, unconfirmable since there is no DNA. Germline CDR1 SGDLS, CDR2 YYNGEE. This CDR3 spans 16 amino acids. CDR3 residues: CASSALGTGVDNEQFF.

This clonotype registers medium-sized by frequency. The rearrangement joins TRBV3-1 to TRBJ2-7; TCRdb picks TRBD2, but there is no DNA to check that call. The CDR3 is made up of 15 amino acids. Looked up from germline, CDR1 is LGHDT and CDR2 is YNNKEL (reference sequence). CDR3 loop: CASSQDRGLSYEQYF.

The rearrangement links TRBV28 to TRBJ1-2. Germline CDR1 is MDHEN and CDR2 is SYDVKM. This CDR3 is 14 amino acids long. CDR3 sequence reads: CASSFNMADYGYTF.

The CDR3 protein is CASSQVTSGENEQFF. The V and J genes are TRBV3-1 and TRBJ2-1; with no DNA, the TCRdb D assignment of TRBD2 cannot be verified. The CDR3 is 15 residues long. CDR1 is LGHDT, CDR2 YNNKEL, per germline (reference sequence).

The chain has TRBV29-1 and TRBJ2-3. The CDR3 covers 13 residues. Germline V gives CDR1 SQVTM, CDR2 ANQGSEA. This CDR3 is CSVEDGMADTQYF.

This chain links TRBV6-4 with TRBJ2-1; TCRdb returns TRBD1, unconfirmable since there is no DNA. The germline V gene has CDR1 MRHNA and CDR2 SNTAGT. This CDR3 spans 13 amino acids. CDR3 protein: CASSDSAGDEQFF.

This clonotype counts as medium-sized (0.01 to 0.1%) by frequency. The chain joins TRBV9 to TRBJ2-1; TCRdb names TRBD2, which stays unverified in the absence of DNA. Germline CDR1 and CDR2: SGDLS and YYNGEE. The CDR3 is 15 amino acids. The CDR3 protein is CASSVAASGSNEQFF.

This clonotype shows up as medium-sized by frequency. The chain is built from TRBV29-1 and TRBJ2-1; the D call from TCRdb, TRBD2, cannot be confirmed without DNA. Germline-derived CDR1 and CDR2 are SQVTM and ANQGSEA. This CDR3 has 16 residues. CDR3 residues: CSVEVGWAGVNNEQFF.

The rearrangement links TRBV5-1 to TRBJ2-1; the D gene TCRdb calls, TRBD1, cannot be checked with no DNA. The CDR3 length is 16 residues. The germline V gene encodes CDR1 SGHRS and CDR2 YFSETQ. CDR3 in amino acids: CASRQQGQGLDNEQFF.

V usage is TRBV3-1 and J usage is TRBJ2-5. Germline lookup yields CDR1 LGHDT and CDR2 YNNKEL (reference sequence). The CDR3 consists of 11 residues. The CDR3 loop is CASSQEETQYF.